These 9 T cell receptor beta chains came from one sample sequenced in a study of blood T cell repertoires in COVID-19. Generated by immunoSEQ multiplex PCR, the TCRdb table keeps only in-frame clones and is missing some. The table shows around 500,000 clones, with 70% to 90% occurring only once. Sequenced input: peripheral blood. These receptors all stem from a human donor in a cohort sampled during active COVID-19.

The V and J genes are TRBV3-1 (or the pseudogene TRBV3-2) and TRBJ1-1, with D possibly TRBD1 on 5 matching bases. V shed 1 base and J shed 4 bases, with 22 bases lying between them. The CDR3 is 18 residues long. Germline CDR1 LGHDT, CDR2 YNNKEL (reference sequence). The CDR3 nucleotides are TGTGCCAGCAGCCAAGCGGGACTGGCCGCGCGTATAGGCACTGAAGCTTTCTTT. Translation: CASSQAGLAARIGTEAFF.

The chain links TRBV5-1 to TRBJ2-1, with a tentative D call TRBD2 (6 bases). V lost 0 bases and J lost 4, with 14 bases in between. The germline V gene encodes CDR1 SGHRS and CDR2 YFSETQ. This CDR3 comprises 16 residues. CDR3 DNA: TGCGCCAGCAGCTTGGCCACTAGCAGGAATTACAATGAGCAGTTCTTC. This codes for CASSLATSRNYNEQFF. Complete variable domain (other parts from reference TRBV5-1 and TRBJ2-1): KAGVTQTPRYLIKTRGQQVTLSCSPISGHRSVSWYQQTPGQGLQFLFEYFSETQRNKGNFPGRFSGRQFSNSRSEMNVSTLELGDSALYLCASSLATSRNYNEQFFGPGTRLTVL.

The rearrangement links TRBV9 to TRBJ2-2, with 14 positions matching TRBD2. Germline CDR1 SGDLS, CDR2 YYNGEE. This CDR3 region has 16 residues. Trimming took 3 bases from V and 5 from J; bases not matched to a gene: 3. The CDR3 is CASSGGLAGVTGELFF. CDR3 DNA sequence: TGTGCCAGCAGCGGGGGACTAGCGGGAGTTACCGGGGAGCTGTTTTTT.

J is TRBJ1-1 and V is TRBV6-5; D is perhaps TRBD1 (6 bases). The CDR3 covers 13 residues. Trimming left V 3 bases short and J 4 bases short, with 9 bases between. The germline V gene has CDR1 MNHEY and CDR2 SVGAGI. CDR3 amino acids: CASSYKGVTEAFF. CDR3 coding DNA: TGTGCCAGCAGTTATAAGGGGGTCACTGAAGCTTTCTTT.

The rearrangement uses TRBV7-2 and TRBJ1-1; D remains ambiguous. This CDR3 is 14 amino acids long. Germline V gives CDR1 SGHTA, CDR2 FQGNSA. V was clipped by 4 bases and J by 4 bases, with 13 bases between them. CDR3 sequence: CASSSTLAGTEAFF. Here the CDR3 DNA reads TGTGCCAGCAGCTCAACCTTGGCGGGCACTGAAGCTTTCTTT.

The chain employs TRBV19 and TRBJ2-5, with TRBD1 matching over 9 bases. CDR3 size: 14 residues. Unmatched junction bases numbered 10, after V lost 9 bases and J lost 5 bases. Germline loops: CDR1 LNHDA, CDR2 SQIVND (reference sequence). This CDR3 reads CASRRGTGWETQYF. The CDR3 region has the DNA TGTGCCAGCCGGCGGGGGACAGGGTGGGAGACCCAGTACTTC. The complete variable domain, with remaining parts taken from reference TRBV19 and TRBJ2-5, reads DGGITQSPKYLFRKEGQNVTLSCEQNLNHDAMYWYRQDPGQGLRLIYYSQIVNDFQKGDIAEGYSVSREKKESFPLTVTSAQKNPTAFYLCASRRGTGWETQYFGPGTRLLVL.

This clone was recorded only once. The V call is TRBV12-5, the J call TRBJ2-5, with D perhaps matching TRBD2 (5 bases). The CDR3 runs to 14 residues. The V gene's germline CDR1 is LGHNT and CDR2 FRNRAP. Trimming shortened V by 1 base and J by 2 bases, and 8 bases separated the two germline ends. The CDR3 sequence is CASGLGAGQETQYF. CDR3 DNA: TGTGCTAGTGGTTTGGGGGCGGGTCAAGAGACCCAGTACTTC.

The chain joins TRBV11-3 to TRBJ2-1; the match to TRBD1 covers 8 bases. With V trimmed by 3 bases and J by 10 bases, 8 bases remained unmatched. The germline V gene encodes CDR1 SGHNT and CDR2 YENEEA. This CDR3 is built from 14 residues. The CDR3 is CASSFTGQAGEQFF. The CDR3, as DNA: TGTGCCAGCAGCTTTACGGGACAGGCGGGGGAGCAGTTCTTC. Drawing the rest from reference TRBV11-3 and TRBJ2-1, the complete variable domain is EAGVVQSPRYKIIEKKQPVAFWCNPISGHNTLYWYLQNLGQGPELLIRYENEEAVDDSQLPKDRFSAERLKGVDSTLKIQPAELGDSAVYLCASSFTGQAGEQFFGPGTRLTVL.

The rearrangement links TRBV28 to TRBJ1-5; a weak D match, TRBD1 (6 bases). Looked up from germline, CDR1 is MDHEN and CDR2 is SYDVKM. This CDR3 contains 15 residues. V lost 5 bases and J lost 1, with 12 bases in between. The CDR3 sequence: CASSPGDNSNQPQHF. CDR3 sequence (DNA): TGTGCCAGCAGTCCCGGGGACAACAGCAATCAGCCCCAGCATTTT.